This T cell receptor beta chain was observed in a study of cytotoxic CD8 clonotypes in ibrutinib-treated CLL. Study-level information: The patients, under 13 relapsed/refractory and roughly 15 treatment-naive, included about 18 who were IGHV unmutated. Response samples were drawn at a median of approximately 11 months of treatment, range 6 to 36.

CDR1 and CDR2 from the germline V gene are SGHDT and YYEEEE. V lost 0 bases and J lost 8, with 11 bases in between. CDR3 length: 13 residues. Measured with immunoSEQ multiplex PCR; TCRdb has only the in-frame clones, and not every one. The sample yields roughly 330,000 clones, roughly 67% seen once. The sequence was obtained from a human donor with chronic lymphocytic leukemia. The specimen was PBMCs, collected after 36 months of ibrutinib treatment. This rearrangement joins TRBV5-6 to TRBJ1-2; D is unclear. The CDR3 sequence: CASSLVEERGYTF. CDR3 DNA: TGTGCCAGCAGCTTGGTGGAGGAGCGCGGCTACACCTTC.